The source of this TCR beta chain is a study of T cell clonotyping in hematopoietic cell transplantation. Recipients were bled about 28 days pretransplant and at posttransplant days 30, 100, 180. On this clone itself: Its antigen remains unidentified.

Findings of the study overall: Recipient TCR diversity dropped after transplant; expanded clonotypes rose from day 30 to 180. No sorting was done, leaving CD4 and CD8 contributions mixed. Few recipient clonotypes overlapped donors; over 95% were de novo at given depth.

The method was immunoSEQ multiplex PCR; TCRdb's version includes in-frame clones alone and lacks a portion of them. The sample lists tens of thousands of clones, around 90% occurring once. Trimming left V 4 bases short and J 0 bases short, with 10 bases between. The CDR3 length is 14 residues. CDR1 SGHRS and CDR2 YFSETQ come from the germline V gene. This sample comprised PBMCs, obtained 100 days after allogeneic stem cell transplant. The TCR was taken from a female patient aged 50-59 years who had an allogeneic stem cell transplant from a related donor, so the T cells may come from the graft donor. Some clones in this sample may be carry-over from other donors' samples. The chain uses TRBV5-1 and TRBJ1-1; D ambiguous. For the CDR3, the DNA is TGCGCCAGCAGCGCGGTGGACCTGAACACTGAAGCTTTCTTT. Amino acid sequence: CASSAVDLNTEAFF.